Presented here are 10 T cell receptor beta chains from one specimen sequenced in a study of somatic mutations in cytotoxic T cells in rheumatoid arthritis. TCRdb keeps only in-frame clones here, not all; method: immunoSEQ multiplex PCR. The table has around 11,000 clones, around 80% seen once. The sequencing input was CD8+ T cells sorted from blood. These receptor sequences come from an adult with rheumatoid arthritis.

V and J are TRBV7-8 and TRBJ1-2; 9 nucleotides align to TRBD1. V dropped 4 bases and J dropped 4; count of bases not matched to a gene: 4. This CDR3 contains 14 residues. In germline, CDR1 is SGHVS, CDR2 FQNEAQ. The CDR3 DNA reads TGTGCCAGCAGCTCGGGACAGGGATCCTATGGCTACACCTTC. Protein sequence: CASSSGQGSYGYTF.

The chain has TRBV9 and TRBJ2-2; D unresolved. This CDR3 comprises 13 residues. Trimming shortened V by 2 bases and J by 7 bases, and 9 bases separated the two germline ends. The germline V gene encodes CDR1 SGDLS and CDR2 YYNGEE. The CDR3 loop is CASSVSTIGELFF. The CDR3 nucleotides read TGTGCCAGCAGCGTGAGCACGATCGGGGAGCTGTTTTTT. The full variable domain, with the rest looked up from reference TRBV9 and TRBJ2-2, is DSGVTQTPKHLITATGQRVTLRCSPRSGDLSVYWYQQSLDQGLQFLIQYYNGEERAKGNILERFSAQQFPDLHSELNLSSLELGDSALYFCASSVSTIGELFFGEGSRLTVL.

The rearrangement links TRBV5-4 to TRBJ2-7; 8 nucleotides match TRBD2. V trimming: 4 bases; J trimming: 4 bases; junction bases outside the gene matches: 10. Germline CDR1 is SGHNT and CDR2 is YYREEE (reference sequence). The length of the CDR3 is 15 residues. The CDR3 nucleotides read TGTGCCAGCAGCCCAGAGGGACTAGGTTCGTACGAGCAGTACTTC. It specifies CASSPEGLGSYEQYF.

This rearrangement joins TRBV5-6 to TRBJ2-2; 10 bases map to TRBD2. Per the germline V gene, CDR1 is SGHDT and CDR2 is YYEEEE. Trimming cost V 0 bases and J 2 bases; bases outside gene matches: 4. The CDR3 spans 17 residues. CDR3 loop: CASSLAAGGPNTGELFF. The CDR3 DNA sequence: TGTGCCAGCAGCTTGGCAGCGGGGGGGCCTAACACCGGGGAGCTGTTTTTT.

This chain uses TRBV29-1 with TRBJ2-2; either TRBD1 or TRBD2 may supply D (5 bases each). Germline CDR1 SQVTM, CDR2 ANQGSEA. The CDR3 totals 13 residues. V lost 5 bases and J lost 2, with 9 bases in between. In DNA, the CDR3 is TGCAGCGTTAGGGACGGTAACACCGGGGAGCTGTTTTTT. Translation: CSVRDGNTGELFF.

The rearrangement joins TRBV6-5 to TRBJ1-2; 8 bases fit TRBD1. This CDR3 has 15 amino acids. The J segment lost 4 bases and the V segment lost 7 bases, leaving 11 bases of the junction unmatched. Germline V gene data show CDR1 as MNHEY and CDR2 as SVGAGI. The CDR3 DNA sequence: TGTGCCAGCATCGACGACAGACAGGGGTCCTATGGCTACACCTTC. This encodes CASIDDRQGSYGYTF.

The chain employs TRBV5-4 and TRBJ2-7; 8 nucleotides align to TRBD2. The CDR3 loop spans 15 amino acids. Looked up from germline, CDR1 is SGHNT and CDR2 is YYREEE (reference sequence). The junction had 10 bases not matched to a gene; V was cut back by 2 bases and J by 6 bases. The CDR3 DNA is TGTGCCAGCAGCTTACCTAGCGGGCCAGGTGGCGAGCAGTACTTC. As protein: CASSLPSGPGGEQYF.

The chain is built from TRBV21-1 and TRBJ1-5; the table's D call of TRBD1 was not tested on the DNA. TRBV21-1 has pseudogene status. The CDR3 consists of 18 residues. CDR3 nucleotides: TGTGCCAGCAGCAAAGGCTACAGGGGGGAATATAGCAATCAGCCCCAGCATTTT. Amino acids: CASSKGYRGEYSNQPQHF.

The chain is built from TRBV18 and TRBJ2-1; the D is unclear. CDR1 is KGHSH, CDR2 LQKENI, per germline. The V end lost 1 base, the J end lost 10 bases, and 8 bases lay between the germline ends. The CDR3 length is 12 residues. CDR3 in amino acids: CASSPQETEQFF. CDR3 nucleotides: TGTGCCAGCTCACCACAGGAGACCGAGCAGTTCTTC.

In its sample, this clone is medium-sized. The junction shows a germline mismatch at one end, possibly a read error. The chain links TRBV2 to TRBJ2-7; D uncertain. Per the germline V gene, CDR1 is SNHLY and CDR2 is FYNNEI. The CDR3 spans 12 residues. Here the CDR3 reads CASREEMAEQYF. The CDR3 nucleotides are TGTGCCAGCAGGGAAGAGATGGCCGAGCAGTACTTC.